The clone carrying this T cell receptor (beta chain) appeared once. Antigen: not known. Both 60 Vbeta primers and 13 Jbeta primers went into the PCR. Profiling relied on immunoSEQ multiplex PCR, and the TCRdb table lists in-frame clones only, not all of them. The table has about 180,000 clones, roughly 82% seen once; the top ten hold 1.5%. This entry comes from a study of cytomegalovirus exposure and HLA in healthy donors. The V gene lost 0 bases and the J gene lost 5 bases, with 17 bases spanning the gap. The CDR3 length is 16 residues. Per the germline V gene, CDR1 is SGHRS and CDR2 is YFSETQ. Study observations and caveats: Being productive about 87% or about 30% of the time was typical of most TCR beta V segments in an earlier analysis.

This TCR was recovered from a man aged 40-49 years in good health and CMV-seronegative. The chain has TRBV5-1 and TRBJ2-5; a weak D match, TRBD2 (6 bases). The sample taken for sequencing was PBMCs. The chain's CDR3 is CASSLAASGGGETQYF. The CDR3 DNA sequence: TGCGCCAGCAGCTTGGCCGCATCCGGTGGGGGGGAGACCCAGTACTTC.